The 16 T cell receptor beta chains in this list originate from one sample, sequenced in a study of PD-1 blockade in classical Hodgkin lymphoma. Each patient relapsed following autologous stem cell transplantation, and prior brentuximab vedotin exposure differed. Profiling relied on immunoSEQ multiplex PCR, and the TCRdb table lists in-frame clones only, not all of them. The data hold 25,000 to 35,000 clones, with roughly 70% observed a single time. Here the sequenced sample was peripheral blood mononuclear cells (PBMCs), taken before the second cycle of nivolumab. Every receptor here comes from a human donor with classical Hodgkin lymphoma.

This sequence joins TRBV6-6 and TRBJ1-3; D not certain. CDR3 size: 15 residues. V was cut by 2 bases and J by 3 bases, with 11 bases left in between. The germline V gene has CDR1 MNHNY and CDR2 SVGAGI (reference sequence). CDR3 DNA sequence: TGTGCCAGCAGTTACGACGCAAGACTTGGAAACACCATATATTTT. This codes for CASSYDARLGNTIYF.

The V gene is TRBV21-1, the J gene TRBJ2-1; the DNA was not compared with TRBD1, the D call given in the table. TRBV21-1 constitutes a pseudogene. The CDR3 has 12 residues. The CDR3, as DNA: TGTGCCAGCAGAGACAGGGGGCGAGAGCAGTTCTTC. Its protein product is CASRDRGREQFF.

The V and J genes are TRBV6-5 and TRBJ2-3; 10 nucleotides line up with TRBD2. Germline V gene data show CDR1 as MNHEY and CDR2 as SVGAGI. The CDR3 runs 13 residues. The J segment lost 3 bases and the V segment lost 8 bases, leaving 2 bases of the junction unmatched. CDR3 sequence: CASRSGGTDTQYF. The CDR3, as DNA: TGTGCCAGCCGTAGCGGGGGGACAGATACGCAGTATTTT.

This chain connects TRBV9 to TRBJ1-6; weak D call: TRBD1 (6 bases). Per the germline V gene, CDR1 is SGDLS and CDR2 is YYNGEE. V lost 4 bases, J lost 7 bases, and 9 bases lay in between. The CDR3 is 13 residues long. The CDR3 region has the DNA TGTGCCAGCAGCATGACAGGCAATTCACCCCTCCACTTT. Translation gives CASSMTGNSPLHF.

This chain links TRBV4-2 with TRBJ1-2; 7 bases match TRBD1. The trim removed 4 bases at V and 8 bases at J, leaving 10 bases unmatched. CDR3 length equals 14 residues. Germline CDR1 and CDR2: LGHNA and YNFKEQ. This CDR3 is CASSRNVQGLGYTF. CDR3 in DNA: TGTGCCAGCAGCCGCAATGTACAGGGGCTAGGCTACACCTTC.

The chain has TRBV6-6 and TRBJ1-2; weak D call: TRBD1 (6 bases). The ends were cut back, 4 bases at V and 4 bases at J, with 16 bases in the middle. This CDR3 is built from 15 residues. CDR1 is MNHNY, CDR2 SVGAGI, per germline (reference sequence). The CDR3 here is CASSSPTQGFYGYTF. In DNA, the CDR3 is TGTGCCAGCAGTTCCCCTACTCAGGGGTTCTATGGCTACACCTTC.

The V and J genes are TRBV2 and TRBJ1-2, with 10 nucleotides matching TRBD1. This CDR3 has 15 residues. V trimming: 8 bases; J trimming: 0 bases; junction bases outside the gene matches: 6. Germline assignment: CDR1 SNHLY and CDR2 FYNNEI. The CDR3 DNA follows: TGTGCCAGCGGGAGGACAGGGGGAGCTAACTATGGCTACACCTTC. Its protein is CASGRTGGANYGYTF.

This clone was observed once. V gene TRBV6-5 combines with J gene TRBJ2-6; D is undetermined. Per the germline V gene, CDR1 is MNHEY and CDR2 is SVGAGI. The CDR3 spans 14 residues. V lost 2 bases, J lost 4 bases, and 6 bases lay in between. This chain's CDR3 is CASSYEWGANVLTF. The CDR3 region has the DNA TGTGCCAGCAGTTACGAGTGGGGGGCCAACGTCCTGACTTTC.

The chain links TRBV19 to TRBJ1-2; possibly TRBD1 for D (5 bases). This CDR3 spans 15 amino acids. Germline CDR1 reads LNHDA; CDR2 reads SQIVND (reference sequence). Trimming removed 8 bases at V and 3 bases at J, with 19 bases between. The CDR3 sequence: CASRDPRGRDYGYTF. Written as DNA, the CDR3 is TGTGCCAGTCGAGATCCTAGGGGTCGGGACTATGGCTACACCTTC.

This clone turned up a few times. This rearrangement joins TRBV5-1 to TRBJ2-1; 9 bases map to TRBD2. Germline values: CDR1 SGHRS, CDR2 YFSETQ. Losses at the gene ends were 1 base for V and 8 bases for J; bases not matched to a gene: 10. This CDR3 comprises 16 residues. The CDR3 loop reads CASSLTSSGGGDEQFF. CDR3 bases: TGCGCCAGCAGCTTGACGAGTAGCGGGGGTGGAGATGAGCAGTTCTTC.

The chain uses TRBV28 and TRBJ2-7; D call uncertain. CDR3 length: 12 amino acids. Per the germline V gene, CDR1 is MDHEN and CDR2 is SYDVKM. Trimming cost V 3 bases and J 4 bases, with 7 bases left between them. The CDR3 sequence: CASSFLGYEQYF. CDR3 nucleotide sequence: TGTGCCAGCAGTTTTCTGGGATACGAGCAGTACTTC.

V and J are TRBV6-5 and TRBJ2-1; 8 nucleotides align to TRBD1. V dropped 7 bases and J dropped 9; count of bases not matched to a gene: 8. The CDR3 extends over 13 amino acids. In germline, CDR1 is MNHEY, CDR2 SVGAGI. Written as DNA, the CDR3 is TGTGCCAGCAATAGACAGGGGTCAGGTGAGCAGTTCTTC. Protein sequence: CASNRQGSGEQFF.

The CDR3 sequence: CASSDFARGQETQYF. The CDR3 nucleotides are TGTGCCAGCAGTGACTTCGCCAGGGGGCAGGAGACCCAGTACTTC. V usage is TRBV6-4 and J usage is TRBJ2-5; 8 positions agree with TRBD1. CDR3 length: 15 residues. The germline V gene has CDR1 MRHNA and CDR2 SNTAGT. V lost 1 base and J lost 5; bases outside the gene matches: 6.

The rearrangement joins TRBV19 to TRBJ1-4; the D is unclear. V was cut by 6 bases and J by 1 base, with 9 bases left in between. This CDR3 is built from 14 residues. Germline loops: CDR1 LNHDA, CDR2 SQIVND (reference sequence). DNA for the CDR3: TGTGCCAGTAGAGGAGAAAGAACTAATGAAAAACTGTTTTTT. It specifies CASRGERTNEKLFF.

A single count supports this clone. The chain couples TRBV4-3 to TRBJ2-3; D is tentatively TRBD1 or TRBD2 (5 bases each). V lost 1 base and J 0 bases, leaving 14 bases between the germline ends. CDR3 length: 17 residues. Germline V lookup: CDR1 LGHNA, CDR2 YSLEER. CDR3 bases: TGCGCCAGCAGCCAAGGGGGGACCGCCAGGAGCACAGATACGCAGTATTTT. It encodes CASSQGGTARSTDTQYF.

This rearrangement joins TRBV6-5 to TRBJ1-4; weak D call: TRBD1 (6 bases). In germline, CDR1 is MNHEY, CDR2 SVGAGI. The CDR3 has 15 amino acids. V was trimmed by 0 bases and J by 8 bases, leaving 13 bases between them. CDR3 sequence: CASSYSMKGGEKLFF. The CDR3, as DNA: TGTGCCAGCAGTTACTCGATGAAGGGGGGAGAAAAACTGTTTTTT.